These 25 T cell receptor beta chains were all obtained from the same sample, sequenced in a study of post-analysis software for immune sequencing data (dated by TCRdb to the mid-2010s). Their antigens remain unidentified. Paper-wide results and their limitations: Significantly higher frequencies in patients than in controls were found for five TRBV segments, including TRBV5-6, TRBV5-1 and TRBV20-1.

Receptor amplification or capture employed PCR. Sequencing was carried out with an Illumina HiSeq 2500. To reduce PCR and sequencing biases, unique molecular identifiers were incorporated into the TCR beta cDNA libraries. The public sequencing data were trimmed at Q25 with fastp and processed into clonotypes with MiXCR by TCRdb, which kept only in-frame beta chains. Each entry merges the rows of one CDR3 protein and shows their most common DNA and genes. The sample table shows 180,000 or so distinct CDR3 sequences, and around 29% are seen once. 3% to 3.5% of the sample comes from the top ten. The sequencing input was blood. These receptors all stem from a girl aged 2 to 17 with multiple sclerosis.

The chain recombines TRBV4-2 with TRBJ1-2; no firm D call. The CDR3 covers 16 residues. Trimming stripped 0 bases from V and 9 bases from J, with 20 bases between. Germline CDR1 is LGHNA and CDR2 is YNFKEQ. The CDR3 protein is CASSQETTLFWDSYTF. CDR3 sequence (DNA): TGTGCCAGCAGCCAAGAAACGACCCTTTTTTGGGATAGCTACACCTTC.

In the case of this clonotype: This may arise from a read error, as a much more abundant clone is one base away. The chain couples TRBV5-1 to TRBJ2-5; 7 nucleotides match TRBD1. The DNA matches TRBJ2-7 better at its end, which makes the J call doubtful. The CDR3 runs to 14 residues. From germline, CDR1 is SGHRS and CDR2 YFSETQ. The CDR3 region is CASSGDRELDEQYF. Here the CDR3 DNA reads TGCGCCAGCAGCGGAGACAGGGAGTTGGACGAGCAGTACTTC.

This chain connects TRBV12-3 or TRBV12-4 to TRBJ1-1; unclear D gene. V was trimmed by 5 bases and J by 10 bases, leaving 14 bases between them. CDR3 length equals 12 residues. The CDR3 loop is CASSVNREGAFF. Here the CDR3 DNA reads TGTGCCAGCAGTGTAAACCGCGAGGGAGCTTTCTTT.

This clonotype was counted between two and nine times. The rearrangement uses TRBV27 and TRBJ2-1, with 12 bases matching TRBD2. The germline gives CDR1 MNHEY, CDR2 SMNVEV (reference sequence). The length of the CDR3 is 15 residues. V was pared by 5 bases and J by 7 bases, with 6 bases of the junction left unmatched. The CDR3 sequence is CASSRTSGGMNEQFF. For the CDR3, the DNA is TGTGCCAGCAGTCGAACTAGCGGGGGGATGAATGAGCAGTTCTTC.

This clonotype showed up many times. This sequence joins TRBV6-5 and TRBJ2-6; D is perhaps TRBD2 (6 bases). Trimming stripped 6 bases from V and 3 bases from J, with 15 bases between. CDR1 is MNHEY, CDR2 SVGAGI, per germline. The CDR3 contains 16 residues. CDR3 sequence (DNA): TGTGCCAGCAGCGGGGGTTGGGCGCTTGGGGCCAACGTCCTGACTTTC. It yields the protein CASSGGWALGANVLTF.

This clonotype turned up a few times. The junction does not match germline at one end; this may be a read error. The chain is built from TRBV10-2 and TRBJ2-6; TRBD1 matches at 8 bases. The length of the CDR3 is 15 residues. Germline V gene data show CDR1 as WSHSY and CDR2 as SAAADI. The CDR3 is CASSAGGSGANVPTF. The CDR3 DNA is TGCGCCAGCAGCGCAGGGGGCTCTGGGGCCAACGTCCCGACTTTC.

This rearrangement joins TRBV6-6 to TRBJ1-6; 7 nucleotides match TRBD1. The V and J ends lost 8 bases and 5 bases, in that order; junction bases with no gene match: 3. Germline lookup yields CDR1 MNHNY and CDR2 SVGAGI (reference sequence). The CDR3 is 13 residues long. As DNA, the CDR3 is TGTGCCAGCCGGGACAGAGATAATTCACCCCTCCACTTT. Translated, it gives CASRDRDNSPLHF.

This clonotype showed up many times. V gene TRBV3-1 combines with J gene TRBJ2-5; D is ambiguous. Germline values: CDR1 LGHDT, CDR2 YNNKEL (reference sequence). V lost 3 bases and J 5 bases, leaving 19 bases between the germline ends. The CDR3 has 16 residues. The CDR3 DNA reads TGTGCCAGCAGCCAGCTTGGGGTGGGCCCCGGCGAGACCCAGTACTTC. Translation gives CASSQLGVGPGETQYF.

The sample holds many counts of this clonotype. The junction departs from germline at one end; a sequencing error may be responsible. The J gene is TRBJ2-7, the V gene TRBV18; 7 positions match TRBD1. The CDR3 is 15 residues long. CDR1 and CDR2 from the germline V gene are KGHSH and LQKENI. The CDR3 nucleotides are TGCGCCAGCAGCCCTCGGACAGGAAGCTCCTACGAGCAGTACTTC. This sequence encodes CASSPRTGSSYEQYF.

The chain links TRBV12-3 or TRBV12-4 to TRBJ1-2; D call uncertain. The CDR3 loop spans 12 amino acids. V gave up 3 bases and J gave up 8 bases, with 10 bases separating them. This chain's CDR3 is CASSLAVDGYTF. The CDR3 nucleotides read TGTGCCAGCAGTTTGGCGGTGGACGGCTACACCTTC.

The V call is TRBV12-3 or TRBV12-4, the J call TRBJ1-6; possible D gene TRBD1, 5 bases. V dropped 7 bases and J dropped 7 bases, with 11 bases sitting between them. The CDR3 consists of 13 residues. CDR3 residues: CASTLAGNSPLHF. CDR3 nucleotide sequence: TGTGCCAGCACCCTCGCAGGGAATTCACCCCTCCACTTT.

This clonotype was counted ten times or more. The genes are TRBV19 and TRBJ2-1; 9 bases align to TRBD2. The CDR3 totals 14 residues. Germline V CDR1 and CDR2: LNHDA, SQIVND (reference sequence). V gave up 4 bases and J gave up 9 bases; unmatched junction bases: 7. The CDR3 DNA reads TGTGCCAGTAGTACTCTACCGACTAGCGGTGAGCAGTTCTTC. As protein: CASSTLPTSGEQFF.

This clonotype was observed a few times. This chain joins TRBV12-3 or TRBV12-4 and TRBJ2-7, with 10 bases matching TRBD1. Trimming removed 3 bases from V and 3 bases from J; junction bases left unmatched: 14. This CDR3 has 18 residues. The CDR3 loop is CASSFIRSGQGGIYEQYF. The CDR3 DNA sequence: TGTGCCAGCAGTTTCATCAGATCCGGACAGGGGGGAATCTACGAGCAGTACTTC.

The sample holds a few counts of this clonotype. CDR3: CASSLTPGGGSPLHF. Written as DNA, the CDR3 is TGTGCCAGCAGCTTAACGCCCGGGGGCGGTTCACCCCTCCACTTT. This chain links TRBV7-3 with TRBJ1-6, with D possibly being TRBD1 (6 bases). CDR3 length: 15 amino acids. V lost 0 bases to trimming and J lost 9 bases, with 12 bases between them. Germline assignment: CDR1 SGHTA and CDR2 FQGTGA. The entire variable domain, with the rest obtained from reference TRBV7-3 and TRBJ1-6, is as follows: GAGVSQTPSNKVTEKGKYVELRCDPISGHTALYWYRQSLGQGPEFLIYFQGTGAADDSGLPNDRFFAVRPEGSVSTLKIQRTERGDSAVYLCASSLTPGGGSPLHFGNGTRLTVT.

This chain connects TRBV28 to TRBJ2-7, with D possibly being TRBD1 or TRBD2 (6 bases each). The CDR3 consists of 15 residues. CDR1 and CDR2 (germline): MDHEN, SYDVKM. V was clipped by 1 base and J by 1 base, with 11 bases between them. CDR3 bases: TGTGCCAGCAGTTTATACGGGGGCAAATCCTACGAGCAGTACTTC. Translation gives CASSLYGGKSYEQYF.

This clonotype was counted at least ten times. CDR3 in DNA: TGCAGTCCCTTACGGGAGACCCAGTACTTC. Translation gives CSPLRETQYF. The V and J genes are TRBV20-1 and TRBJ2-5; no firm D call. The ends were cut back, 8 bases at V and 5 bases at J, with 9 bases in the middle. This CDR3 comprises 10 residues. In germline, CDR1 is DFQATT, CDR2 SNEGSKA (reference sequence).

Regarding this clonotype: A much larger clone lies a single base off, so this may be a read error. The chain couples TRBV15 to TRBJ1-4, with D possibly matching TRBD1 (5 bases). The CDR3 totals 16 residues. In germline, CDR1 is LNHNV, CDR2 YYDKDF (reference sequence). Trimming took off 5 bases at V and 2 bases at J, with 15 bases between the two ends. This CDR3 reads CATSPPGGATNEKLFF. CDR3 coding DNA: TGTGCCACCAGCCCCCCAGGCGGGGCCACTAATGAAAAACTGTTTTTT.

This chain uses TRBV5-5 with TRBJ1-5; a weak D match, TRBD1 (5 bases). Deletions cut 1 base from V and 4 bases from J, with 15 bases between. The CDR3 loop spans 16 amino acids. From germline, CDR1 is SGHKS and CDR2 YYEKEE (reference sequence). This chain's CDR3 is CASSLLSGRGNQPQHF. CDR3 in DNA: TGTGCCAGCAGCTTGCTCTCAGGGAGAGGGAATCAGCCCCAGCATTTT.

This clonotype was detected only a few times. The gene calls are TRBV20-1 and TRBJ1-1; tentatively, D is TRBD1 (6 bases). Germline V gene sequence: CDR1 DFQATT, CDR2 SNEGSKA (reference sequence). The length of the CDR3 is 12 residues. V lost 2 bases and J 7 bases, leaving 11 bases between the germline ends. The CDR3 loop is CSARTGQFEAFF. Written as DNA, the CDR3 is TGCAGTGCTAGAACCGGACAGTTTGAAGCTTTCTTT.

About this clonotype: One junction end does not reproduce the germline sequence, and a read error may be involved. This rearrangement joins TRBV6-5 to TRBJ1-1; D is uncertain. CDR3 length: 14 residues. The V gene's germline CDR1 is MNHEY and CDR2 SVGAGI. CDR3: CASSYVGPNTEAFF. CDR3 nucleotide sequence: TGTGCCAGCAGTTACGTAGGGCCGAACACCGAAGCTTTCTTT.

This clonotype appeared many times. The chain recombines TRBV6-5 with TRBJ1-4, with TRBD1 identical over 10 bases. V lost 6 bases, J lost 8 bases, and 6 bases stayed unmatched. This CDR3 is built from 14 residues. Germline lookup yields CDR1 MNHEY and CDR2 SVGAGI. The CDR3 region is CASRSGTGVEKLFF. Here the CDR3 DNA reads TGTGCCAGCAGGTCCGGGACAGGGGTAGAAAAACTGTTTTTT.

This clonotype was seen a few times. The chain employs TRBV19 and TRBJ1-1, with a possible D match to TRBD1 (5 bases). The CDR3 contains 15 residues. In germline, CDR1 is LNHDA, CDR2 SQIVND (reference sequence). V was pared by 2 bases and J by 4 bases, with 14 bases between. In nucleotides, the CDR3 is TGTGCCAGTAGTATATTCTCGGGGGGGGGCACTGAAGCTTTCTTT. Protein: CASSIFSGGGTEAFF.

The CDR3 DNA reads TGCGCCAGCAGCGTGGGAGACTACGAGCAGTACTTC. It codes for CASSVGDYEQYF. The chain couples TRBV5-1 to TRBJ2-7; weak D call: TRBD2 (5 bases). There are 12 residues in the CDR3. V lost 4 bases to trimming and J lost 3 bases, with 8 bases between them. Germline V gene sequence: CDR1 SGHRS, CDR2 YFSETQ.

About this clonotype itself: This may arise from a read error, as a much more abundant clone is one base away. The rearrangement links TRBV7-9 to TRBJ2-5, with 8 bases aligning to TRBD2. The CDR3 is 13 amino acids. Germline V lookup: CDR1 SEHNR, CDR2 FQNEAQ (reference sequence). The CDR3 here is CACSFGGGETQYF. The CDR3, as DNA: TGTGCCTGCAGCTTCGGGGGGGGAGAGACCCAGTACTTC. Based on the CDR3 plus reference TRBV7-9 and TRBJ2-5, the full variable domain is DTGVSQNPRHKITKRGQNVTFRCDPISEHNRLYWYRQTLGQGPEFLTYFQNEAQLEKSRLLSDRFSAERPKGSFSTLEIQRTEQGDSAMYLCACSFGGGETQYFGPGTRLLVL.

The V gene is TRBV2, the J gene TRBJ2-1; 7 nucleotides line up with TRBD1. The CDR3 covers 16 residues. V was pared by 7 bases and J by 7 bases, with 16 bases of the junction left unmatched. The germline gives CDR1 SNHLY, CDR2 FYNNEI. The CDR3 loop is CASMGQKLVGANEQFF. CDR3 bases: TGTGCCAGCATGGGACAGAAACTAGTGGGGGCGAATGAGCAGTTCTTC.